The clone carrying this T cell receptor (beta chain) was seen more than once but under ten times. What it recognizes is unknown. The V and J ends lost 8 bases and 4 bases respectively, with 11 bases between them. The CDR3 is made up of 13 amino acids. Germline V gene lookup returns CDR1 WSHSY and CDR2 SAAADI. The data belong to a study of blood T cells in healthy people across ages. General study points: The donors' CMV status was not determined, possibly confounding changes in expanded clonotypes. Roughly linear age-related decline in beta diversity appeared, significant by age approximately 43. A greater number of naive CD4+ cells and higher diversity distinguished long-lived donors from aged donors.

Sample-barcoded 5' priming and a J-beta primer mix drove a second PCR of about 6 to 11 cycles. Each TCR beta cDNA got a 12-nucleotide random molecular identifier. TCRdb fed the 5' RACE reads into MiXCR, producing one record per CDR3 protein. The sample shows about 690,000 distinct CDR3 sequences, 40% to 45% of them seen only once. This chain joins TRBV10-2 and TRBJ1-4; possibly TRBD1 for D (5 bases). The TCR comes from a man older than 75 in good health. Material: blood. CDR3 region: CASQRQGNEKLFF. The CDR3 DNA follows: TGCGCCAGCCAGAGGCAGGGTAATGAAAAACTGTTTTTT.